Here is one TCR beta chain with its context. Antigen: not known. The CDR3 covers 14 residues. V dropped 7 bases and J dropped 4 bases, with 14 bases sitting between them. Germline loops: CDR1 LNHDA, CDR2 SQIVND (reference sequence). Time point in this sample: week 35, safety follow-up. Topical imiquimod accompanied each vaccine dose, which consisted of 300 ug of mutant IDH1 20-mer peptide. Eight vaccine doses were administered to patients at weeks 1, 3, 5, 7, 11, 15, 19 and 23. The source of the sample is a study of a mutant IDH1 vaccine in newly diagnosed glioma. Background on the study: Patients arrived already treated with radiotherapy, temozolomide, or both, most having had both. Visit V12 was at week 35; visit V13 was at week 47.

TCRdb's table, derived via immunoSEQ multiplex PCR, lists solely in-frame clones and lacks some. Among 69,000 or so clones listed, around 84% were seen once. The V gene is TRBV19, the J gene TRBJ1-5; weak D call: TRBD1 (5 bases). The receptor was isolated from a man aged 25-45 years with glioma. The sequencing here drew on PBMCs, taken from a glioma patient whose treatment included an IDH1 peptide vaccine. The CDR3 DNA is TGTGCCAGTAACCACGGGGGGGGGAATCAGCCCCAGCATTTT. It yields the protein CASNHGGGNQPQHF.